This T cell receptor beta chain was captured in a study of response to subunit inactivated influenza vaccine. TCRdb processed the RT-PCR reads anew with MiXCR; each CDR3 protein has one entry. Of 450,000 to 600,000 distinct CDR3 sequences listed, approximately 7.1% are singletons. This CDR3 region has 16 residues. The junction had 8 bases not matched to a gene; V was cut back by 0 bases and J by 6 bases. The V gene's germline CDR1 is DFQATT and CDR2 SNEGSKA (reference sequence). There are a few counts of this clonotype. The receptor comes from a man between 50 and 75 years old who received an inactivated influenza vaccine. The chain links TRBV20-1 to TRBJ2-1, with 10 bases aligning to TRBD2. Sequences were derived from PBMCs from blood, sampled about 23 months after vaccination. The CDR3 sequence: CSARDHTGLAVNEQFF. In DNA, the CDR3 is TGCAGTGCTAGAGACCATACTGGACTAGCGGTCAATGAGCAGTTCTTC.